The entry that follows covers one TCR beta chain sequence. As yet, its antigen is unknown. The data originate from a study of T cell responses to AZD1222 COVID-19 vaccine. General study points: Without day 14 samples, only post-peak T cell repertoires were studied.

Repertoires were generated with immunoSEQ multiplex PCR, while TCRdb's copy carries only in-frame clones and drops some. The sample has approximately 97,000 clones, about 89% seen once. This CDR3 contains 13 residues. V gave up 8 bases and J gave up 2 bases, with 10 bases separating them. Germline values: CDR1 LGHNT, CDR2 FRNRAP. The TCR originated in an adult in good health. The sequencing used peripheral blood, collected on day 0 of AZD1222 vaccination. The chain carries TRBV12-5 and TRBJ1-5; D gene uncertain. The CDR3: CASRGTGNQPQHF. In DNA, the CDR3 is TGTGCTAGTAGAGGTACTGGCAATCAGCCCCAGCATTTT.